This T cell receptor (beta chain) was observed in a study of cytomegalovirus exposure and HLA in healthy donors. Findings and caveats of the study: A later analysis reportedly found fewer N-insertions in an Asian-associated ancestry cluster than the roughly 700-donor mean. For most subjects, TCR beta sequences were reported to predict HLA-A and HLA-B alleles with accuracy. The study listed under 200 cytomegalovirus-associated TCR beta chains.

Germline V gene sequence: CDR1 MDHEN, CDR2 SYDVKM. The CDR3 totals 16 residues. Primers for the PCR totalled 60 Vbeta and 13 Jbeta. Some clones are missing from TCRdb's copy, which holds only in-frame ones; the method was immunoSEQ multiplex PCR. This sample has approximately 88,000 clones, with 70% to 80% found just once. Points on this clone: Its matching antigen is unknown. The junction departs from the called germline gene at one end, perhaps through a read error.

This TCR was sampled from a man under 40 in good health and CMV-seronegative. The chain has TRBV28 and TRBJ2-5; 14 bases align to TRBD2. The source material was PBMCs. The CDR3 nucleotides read TGTGCCAGCAATTTAGGGACTAGCGGGAGTCAAGAGACCCAGTACTTC. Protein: CASNLGTSGSQETQYF.